One sample yielded the 20 T cell receptor beta chains listed below, sequenced in a study of blood T cell repertoires in COVID-19. Profiling relied on immunoSEQ multiplex PCR, and the TCRdb table lists in-frame clones only, not all of them. The sample lists roughly 200,000 clones, approximately 80% occurring once. Sequencing input: peripheral blood. The receptors come from an elderly woman with active or convalescent COVID-19.

The chain carries TRBV6-2 or TRBV6-3 and TRBJ2-7; D remains unclear. The CDR3 covers 12 residues. V lost 6 bases and J 3 bases, leaving 9 bases between the germline ends. Germline CDR1 MNHEY, CDR2 SVGEGT. The DNA of the CDR3 is TGTGCCAGCAGCCGGGCCCTCTACGAGCAGTACTTC. Its protein is CASSRALYEQYF.

V usage is TRBV10-3 and J usage is TRBJ1-1; D possibly corresponds to TRBD1 (6 bases). Trimming removed 6 bases at V and 1 base at J, with 12 bases between. The CDR3 runs to 14 residues. Looked up from germline, CDR1 is ENHRY and CDR2 is SYGVKD. The CDR3 DNA reads as TGTGCCATCAGGGGGGACATCCCGAACACTGAAGCTTTCTTT. It specifies CAIRGDIPNTEAFF.

The chain has TRBV16 and TRBJ1-5; 8 bases map to TRBD1. CDR1 and CDR2 from the germline V gene are KGHSY and FQNENV. The CDR3 contains 12 residues. V shed 2 bases and J 9 bases; nucleotides not matched to a gene: 0. CDR3: CASSQDRGPQHF. The CDR3, as DNA: TGTGCCAGCAGCCAAGACAGGGGGCCCCAGCATTTT.

The chain is built from TRBV25-1 and TRBJ1-1, with D unresolved. The CDR3 consists of 14 residues. V lost 5 bases and J 5 bases, leaving 15 bases between the germline ends. Germline CDR1 reads MGHDK; CDR2 reads SYGVNS. The CDR3, as DNA: TGTGCCAGCAGTAAAAAGGGAGGAAAGACTGAAGCTTTCTTT. Translated: CASSKKGGKTEAFF. Full variable domain (remainder filled in from reference TRBV25-1 and TRBJ1-1): EADIYQTPRYLVIGTGKKITLECSQTMGHDKMYWYQQDPGMELHLIHYSYGVNSTEKGDLSSESTVSRIRTEHFPLTLESARPSHTSQYLCASSKKGGKTEAFFGQGTRLTVV.

The chain joins TRBV10-3 to TRBJ2-7; TRBD2 aligns across 7 bases. Trimming removed 0 bases from V and 3 bases from J; junction bases left unmatched: 5. The CDR3 totals 15 residues. Looked up from germline, CDR1 is ENHRY and CDR2 is SYGVKD. CDR3 in DNA: TGTGCCATCAGTGAGTCAAGGACTAGTATCTACGAGCAGTACTTC. This sequence encodes CAISESRTSIYEQYF.

This clone came up once. The chain recombines TRBV18 with TRBJ1-2, with D possibly TRBD1 on 6 matching bases. CDR3 length: 15 residues. V lost 2 bases and J lost 3, with 13 bases in between. Germline-derived CDR1 and CDR2 are KGHSH and LQKENI. The CDR3 DNA sequence: TGTGCCAGCTCACCAAGTAACGCAGGGGACTATGGCTACACCTTC. This encodes CASSPSNAGDYGYTF.

The chain uses TRBV5-1 and TRBJ2-1; 8 bases agree with TRBD2. The CDR3 length is 13 residues. CDR1 SGHRS and CDR2 YFSETQ come from the germline V gene. With V trimmed by 0 bases and J by 7 bases, 0 bases remained unmatched. The CDR3 bases are TGCGCCAGCAGCTTGGCTAGCGGGAATGAGCAGTTCTTC. Translation gives CASSLASGNEQFF. The complete variable domain, with remaining parts taken from reference TRBV5-1 and TRBJ2-1, reads KAGVTQTPRYLIKTRGQQVTLSCSPISGHRSVSWYQQTPGQGLQFLFEYFSETQRNKGNFPGRFSGRQFSNSRSEMNVSTLELGDSALYLCASSLASGNEQFFGPGTRLTVL.

This rearrangement joins TRBV10-3 to TRBJ2-5, with TRBD2 identical over 11 bases. This CDR3 contains 15 residues. The V and J ends lost 6 bases and 4 bases, in that order; junction bases with no gene match: 7. The germline gives CDR1 ENHRY, CDR2 SYGVKD. The CDR3 nucleotides read TGTGCCATCAGCCCGGGACTAGCGGTCGGAGAGACCCAGTACTTC. Translating it yields CAISPGLAVGETQYF.

The chain has TRBV11-2 and TRBJ2-7; 7 nucleotides match TRBD1. CDR3 size: 13 residues. Trimming took 7 bases from V and 3 from J; bases not matched to a gene: 6. Germline CDR1 and CDR2: SGHAT and FQNNGV. The CDR3 DNA reads TGTGCCAGCAACAGACAGGGTAGCTACGAGCAGTACTTC. Protein sequence: CASNRQGSYEQYF.

The chain is built from TRBV12-3 or TRBV12-4 and TRBJ1-6; 9 bases are a match to TRBD1. The CDR3 is made up of 13 amino acids. V shed 6 bases, J shed 7 bases, and the junction held 1 base outside the gene matches. CDR3 nucleotide sequence: TGTGCCAGCAGCGGACAGGGGAATTCACCCCTCCACTTT. Its translation is CASSGQGNSPLHF.

The chain is built from TRBV10-3 and TRBJ1-1; D is ambiguous. CDR1 and CDR2 (germline): ENHRY, SYGVKD. V lost 2 bases and J 4 bases, leaving 11 bases between the germline ends. The CDR3 loop spans 14 amino acids. The CDR3, as DNA: TGTGCCATCAGTGAGGAGGGTGGAATCACTGAAGCTTTCTTT. Translation gives CAISEEGGITEAFF.

The sample holds one count of this clone. The chain employs TRBV5-1 and TRBJ2-4; D might be TRBD1 (6 bases). The CDR3 sequence is 16 residues long. Trimming removed 4 bases from V and 7 bases from J, with 21 bases in between. Germline V gives CDR1 SGHRS, CDR2 YFSETQ. The CDR3 loop reads CASSDPGTTSQNIQYF. The DNA of the CDR3 is TGCGCCAGCAGCGACCCCGGGACAACCTCCCAGAACATTCAGTACTTC.

This clone was detected a few times. The rearrangement uses TRBV7-2 and TRBJ2-2; 11 bases align to TRBD2. The CDR3 is made up of 16 amino acids. The germline gives CDR1 SGHTA, CDR2 FQGNSA. J lost 7 bases, V lost 2 bases, and 6 bases had no gene match. CDR3 region: CASSLRLAGGYGELFF. CDR3 nucleotides: TGTGCCAGCAGCTTACGCCTAGCGGGGGGTTACGGGGAGCTGTTTTTT.

The chain uses TRBV5-3 and TRBJ2-5, with D perhaps matching TRBD2 (5 bases). TRBV5-3 is labeled an ORF, and its function is uncertain. Between the trimmed V and J ends, which lost 2 bases and 1 base, there was a span of 21 bases. The CDR3 covers 18 residues. CDR3 in amino acids: CARSFSGRRTGCQETQYF. Here the CDR3 DNA reads TGTGCCAGAAGCTTTTCCGGGCGGCGGACTGGGTGCCAAGAGACCCAGTACTTC.

The gene calls are TRBV27 and TRBJ1-2, with D possibly being TRBD1 (6 bases). Trimming stripped 3 bases from V and 7 bases from J, with 15 bases between. Germline CDR1 is MNHEY and CDR2 is SMNVEV (reference sequence). The CDR3 has 14 amino acids. The CDR3 is CASSFFRGEGGYTF. CDR3 bases: TGTGCCAGCAGTTTCTTCAGGGGCGAGGGTGGCTACACCTTC.

Notes on this clone: Other nucleotide sequences in the sample specify the same CDR3. The chain recombines TRBV2 with TRBJ1-5, with a weak D call TRBD1 (5 bases). There are 14 residues in the CDR3. V lost 6 bases, J lost 7 bases, and 16 bases lay in between. Germline CDR1 SNHLY, CDR2 FYNNEI. CDR3 loop: CASSVGPGGQPQHF. Here the CDR3 DNA reads TGTGCCAGCAGCGTCGGGCCCGGGGGGCAGCCCCAGCATTTT. The whole variable domain, filled in from reference TRBV2 and TRBJ1-5, reads EPEVTQTPSHQVTQMGQEVILRCVPISNHLYFYWYRQILGQKVEFLVSFYNNEISEKSEIFDDQFSVERPDGSNFTLKIRSTKLEDSAMYFCASSVGPGGQPQHFGDGTRLSIL.

The CDR3 DNA is TGTGCCTGCCGTGGGACAGGGAACTCCTACGAGCAGTACTTC. Translated, it gives CACRGTGNSYEQYF. This chain joins TRBV10-3 and TRBJ2-7, with TRBD1 identical over 9 bases. V gave up 11 bases and J gave up 0 bases; unmatched junction bases: 8. The CDR3 spans 14 residues. The germline CDR1 and CDR2 sequences are ENHRY and SYGVKD.

The chain joins TRBV4-2 to TRBJ1-6; D might be TRBD1 (6 bases). Germline CDR1 reads LGHNA; CDR2 reads YNFKEQ. The CDR3 sequence is 17 residues long. V lost 0 bases to trimming and J lost 10 bases, with 19 bases between them. CDR3 nucleotide sequence: TGTGCCAGCAGCCAAGACACTACAGGGCTATTAGGGTCACCCCTCCACTTT. It yields the protein CASSQDTTGLLGSPLHF.

The chain employs TRBV11-2 and TRBJ2-7; 7 nucleotides agree with TRBD2. The CDR3 spans 15 residues. V was pared by 1 base and J by 5 bases, with 8 bases of the junction left unmatched. Germline V gene sequence: CDR1 SGHAT, CDR2 FQNNGV. The CDR3 spells CASSLAGREQDEQYF. CDR3 DNA sequence: TGTGCCAGCAGCTTAGCGGGGCGGGAGCAGGACGAGCAGTACTTC.

Only one count was recorded for this clone. V gene TRBV15 combines with J gene TRBJ2-7, with 8 positions matching TRBD2. The CDR3 totals 16 residues. CDR1 and CDR2 (germline): LNHNV, YYDKDF (reference sequence). The ends lost 1 base at V and 7 bases at J; junction bases unmatched: 12. CDR3 DNA sequence: TGTGCCACCAGCAGAGGCCCCTCGGGACTAGAGGGTGAGCAGTACTTC. This encodes CATSRGPSGLEGEQYF. The entire variable domain, with the rest obtained from reference TRBV15 and TRBJ2-7, is as follows: DAMVIQNPRYQVTQFGKPVTLSCSQTLNHNVMYWYQQKSSQAPKLLFHYYDKDFNNEADTPDNFQSRRPNTSFCFLDIRSPGLGDTAMYLCATSRGPSGLEGEQYFGPGTRLTVT.